This T cell receptor (beta chain) was sequenced for a study of T cells expressing NK-cell markers. As for the study in general: Sorted T-cell subsets CD3+CD56+NKG2C+, CD3+CD56+NKG2C- and CD3+CD56-NKG2C+ were TCR beta-sequenced.

TCRdb reprocessed the 5' RACE reads, with one entry per CDR3 protein and no DNA. The table for this sample gives about 550,000 distinct CDR3 sequences. Study results and caveats: The contribution of dominant NKG2C+ clonotypes to CD8+ T cells in six or seven donors was roughly 1.0-7.5%.

A word on this clonotype: Antigen unknown.

CDR1 and CDR2 from the germline V gene are LNHDA and SQIVND (reference sequence). The CDR3 spans 14 residues. The TCR was taken from a man younger than 30 in good health. This chain links TRBV19 with TRBJ2-1. The material sequenced was blood T cells: a sorted CD56 or NKG2C T cell subset, CD4+ or CD8+ T cells, or bulk PBMC T cells (not recorded which). The CDR3 sequence: CASSITASYNEQFF.